The clone carrying this T cell receptor beta chain was counted between two and nine times. Its antigen is as yet unknown. Trimming shortened V by 4 bases and J by 5 bases, and 18 bases separated the two germline ends. The CDR3 has 15 amino acids. Germline CDR1 is SGDLS and CDR2 is YYNGEE. The data are from a study of blood T cells in healthy people across ages. For the study at large: In model experiments, template switching was able to capture about one barcoded beta molecule for every two T cells that were present. Study-level findings and limits: Among long-lived donors, naive CD4+ cells were more numerous and diversity higher than in aged donors.

Donors gave around 9.3 milliliters of peripheral blood apiece. A second PCR, run for about 6 to 11 cycles, used a sample-barcoded 5' primer plus a J-beta primer mix. TCRdb passed the 5' RACE reads through MiXCR, listing each CDR3 protein once. Among 700,000 to 800,000 distinct CDR3 sequences listed, more than 40% were seen once. The sequenced material came from blood. This receptor was identified in an older woman in good health. The rearrangement joins TRBV9 to TRBJ2-5, with D possibly being TRBD1 or TRBD2 (5 bases each). The CDR3 coding sequence is TGTGCCAGCAGCACGACCTCCGGGACGGTGGAGACCCAGTACTTC. Its protein is CASSTTSGTVETQYF.